The next 2 T cell receptor beta chains were all read from a single sample in a study of patients and donors after allogeneic stem cell transplantation. MiXCR, run by TCRdb on the RT-PCR reads, gives a single entry per CDR3 protein. Among about 150,000 distinct CDR3 sequences, 20% to 25% were seen once, and the ten largest hold 20% to 30%. The sample taken for sequencing was blood, either unsorted or a sorted T cell fraction (not recorded which). The receptors were sampled from a human donor who was either an allogeneic HSCT recipient or a stem cell or donor lymphocyte infusion donor (not recorded which). It is not recorded whose cells these are; they may come from a transplant donor.

V gene TRBV12-3 or TRBV12-4 combines with J gene TRBJ1-4; no reliable D call. This CDR3 is built from 14 residues. Trimming shortened V by 3 bases and J by 8 bases, and 13 bases separated the two germline ends. CDR3: CASSFGKGVEKLFF. The CDR3 nucleotides are TGTGCCAGCAGTTTTGGCAAGGGTGTGGAAAAACTGTTTTTT.

There are many counts of this clonotype. The genes are TRBV19 and TRBJ1-1, with D perhaps matching TRBD1 (6 bases). V lost 3 bases and J 1 base, leaving 6 bases between the germline ends. The CDR3 extends over 13 amino acids. Per germline, CDR1 LNHDA and CDR2 SQIVND (reference sequence). CDR3 in DNA: TGTGCCAGTAGTATGGACAGGAACACTGAAGCTTTCTTT. It codes for CASSMDRNTEAFF.